This TCR beta chain was obtained from a study of CXCR3-negative and CXCR3-positive naive CD8 T cells. Study findings and constraints: The study found comparably high diversity in both naive subsets and much lower diversity in memory CD8+ cells. Memory cells differed in TRBV-TRBJ usage, but naive CXCR3-negative and CXCR3-positive cells had similar usage. Compared with CXCR3-negative naive cells, CXCR3-positive naive cells showed more hydrophobic TRB CDR3s.

Triplicate approximately 300,000-cell sorts were made of each CD8+ T cell subset. Identification of naive CD8+ T cells rested on CD45RO-CCR7+CD27+CD95- status. Turning to this clonotype: Its antigen is not identified.

The CDR3 consists of 15 residues. Germline V gives CDR1 SGHRS, CDR2 YFSETQ. The TRB libraries of cDNA were built by UMI-labeled 5' RACE. Using the 5' RACE reads, TCRdb records one entry per CDR3 protein without DNA. Its table records roughly 4,700 distinct CDR3 sequences. This clonotype originated in a human donor in good health. Some clones in this sample may be carry-over from other donors' samples. The sequenced sample was naive CXCR3+ CD8+ T cells from blood. Described subset: CD45RO-CCR7+CD27+CD95- naive CD8+ T cells expressing CXCR3 (TNR3+). This chain joins TRBV5-1 and TRBJ2-5; the TCRdb call, TRBD1, lacks DNA for checking. The CDR3 reads CASSSRQGLQETQYF.